This T cell receptor (beta chain) was recorded in a study of blood T cell repertoires in COVID-19. In the study overall: Material from acute and convalescent COVID-19 was sourced from the United States, Italy and Spain. Nucleic acid was either cDNA or gDNA, and it came from T cells, B-cell-depleted T cells, or PBMCs.

In the original analysis: Amplifying reference gene primers gave estimates of nucleated cell counts. The assay was immunoSEQ multiplex PCR, and TCRdb's table has in-frame clones only and misses some. V and J calls and clone size are copied from that table; D and trimming were computed from the DNA. Counted here are approximately 100,000 clones, over 70% occurring once; the ten biggest clones make up around a tenth. CDR1 is SEHNR and CDR2 is FQNEAQ in the germline V gene (reference sequence). The V segment lost 3 bases and the J segment 5 bases; nucleotides outside the gene matches: 6. The CDR3 loop spans 15 amino acids.

The V call is TRBV7-9, the J call TRBJ1-4, with 7 bases that match TRBD1. This clonotype was obtained from a woman of 80 years or more with acute or convalescent COVID-19. Sequences were obtained from peripheral blood. The CDR3 here is CASSFMGRGNEKLFF. CDR3 bases: TGTGCCAGCAGCTTCATGGGCAGGGGGAATGAAAAACTGTTTTTT.